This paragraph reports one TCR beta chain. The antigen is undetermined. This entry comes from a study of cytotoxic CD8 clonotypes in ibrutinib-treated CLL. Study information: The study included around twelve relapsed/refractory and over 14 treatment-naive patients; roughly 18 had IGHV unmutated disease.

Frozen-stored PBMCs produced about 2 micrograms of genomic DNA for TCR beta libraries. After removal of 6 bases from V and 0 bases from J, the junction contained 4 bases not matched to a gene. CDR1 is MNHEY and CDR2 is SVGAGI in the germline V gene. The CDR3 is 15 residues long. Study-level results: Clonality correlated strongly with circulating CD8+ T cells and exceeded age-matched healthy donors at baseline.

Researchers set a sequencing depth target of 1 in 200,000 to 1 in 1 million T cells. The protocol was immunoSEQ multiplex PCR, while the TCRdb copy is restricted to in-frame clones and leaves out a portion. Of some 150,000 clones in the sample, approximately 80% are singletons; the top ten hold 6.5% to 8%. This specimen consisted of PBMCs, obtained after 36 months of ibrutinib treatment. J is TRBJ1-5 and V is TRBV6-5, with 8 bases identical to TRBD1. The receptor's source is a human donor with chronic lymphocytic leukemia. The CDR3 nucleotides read TGTGCCAGCAGCCAGACAGGGGTTAGCAATCAGCCCCAGCATTTT. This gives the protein CASSQTGVSNQPQHF.